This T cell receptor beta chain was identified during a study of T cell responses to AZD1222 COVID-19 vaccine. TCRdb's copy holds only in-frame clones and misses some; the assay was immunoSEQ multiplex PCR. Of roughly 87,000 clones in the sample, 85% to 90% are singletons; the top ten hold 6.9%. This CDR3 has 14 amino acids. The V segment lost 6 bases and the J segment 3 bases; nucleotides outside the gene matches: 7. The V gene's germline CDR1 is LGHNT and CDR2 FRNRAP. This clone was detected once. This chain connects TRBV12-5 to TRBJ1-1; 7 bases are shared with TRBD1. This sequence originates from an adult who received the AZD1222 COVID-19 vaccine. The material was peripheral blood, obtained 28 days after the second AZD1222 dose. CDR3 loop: CASGRDRSYTEAFF. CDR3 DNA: TGTGCTAGTGGCCGGGACAGATCTTACACTGAAGCTTTCTTT.